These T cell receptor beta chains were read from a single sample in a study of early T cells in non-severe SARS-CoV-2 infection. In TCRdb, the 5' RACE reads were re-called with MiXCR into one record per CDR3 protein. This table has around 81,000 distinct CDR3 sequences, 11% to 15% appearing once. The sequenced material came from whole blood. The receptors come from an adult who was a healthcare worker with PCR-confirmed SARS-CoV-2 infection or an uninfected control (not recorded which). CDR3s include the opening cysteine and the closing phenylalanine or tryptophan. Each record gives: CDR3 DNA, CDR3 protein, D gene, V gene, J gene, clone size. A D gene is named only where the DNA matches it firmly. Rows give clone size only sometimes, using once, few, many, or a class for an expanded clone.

CDR3nt: TGCGCCAGCAGCTTGCCCCGGGACAGGGGGCATGACTATGGCTACACCTTC
CDR3aa: CASSLPRDRGHDYGYTF
d_gene: TRBD1
v_gene: TRBV5-1
j_gene: TRBJ1-2
abundance: few

CDR3nt: TGCAGTGCACTCCCGCGGCCAGATACGCAGTATTTT
CDR3aa: CSALPRPDTQYF
d_gene: NA
v_gene: TRBV20-1
j_gene: TRBJ2-3
abundance: few

CDR3nt: TGCGCCAGCAGCCCAGGCCATAAAACAACAGGGGAAGCTTTCTTT
CDR3aa: CASSPGHKTTGEAFF
d_gene: NA
v_gene: TRBV5-1
j_gene: TRBJ1-1
abundance: NA

CDR3nt: TGCGCCAGCAGCTTGGAGGGCAGGGGACTGGCGAGGGCCAACGTCCTGACTTTC
CDR3aa: CASSLEGRGLARANVLTF
d_gene: NA
v_gene: TRBV5-1
j_gene: TRBJ2-6
abundance: few

CDR3nt: TGTGCCAGCAGCTCGTTGGAAGAGACCCAGTACTTC
CDR3aa: CASSSLEETQYF
d_gene: NA
v_gene: TRBV7-9
j_gene: TRBJ2-5
abundance: few

CDR3nt: TGTGCCAGCAGCTTCGGTGCAAGGAAGATAGGGAATTCACCCCTCCACTTT
CDR3aa: CASSFGARKIGNSPLHF
d_gene: NA
v_gene: TRBV7-6
j_gene: TRBJ1-6
abundance: many

CDR3nt: TGTGCCAGCAGGGAAACAGGGGGGACGTCCTACAATGAGCAGTTCTTC
CDR3aa: CASRETGGTSYNEQFF
d_gene: TRBD1
v_gene: TRBV2
j_gene: TRBJ2-1
abundance: many

CDR3nt: TGTGCCAGCAGCTCCGGGACTAGCGGGAGAGATACGCAGTATTTT
CDR3aa: CASSSGTSGRDTQYF
d_gene: TRBD2
v_gene: TRBV7-8
j_gene: TRBJ2-3
abundance: few

CDR3nt: TGTGCCAGCAGCTTAGGGCAGGGAAATCAGCCCCAGCATTTT
CDR3aa: CASSLGQGNQPQHF
d_gene: NA
v_gene: TRBV13
j_gene: TRBJ1-5
abundance: NA

CDR3nt: TGTGCCAGCAGCTTGGCTATGGAAGCATTTGGAAACACCATATATTTT
CDR3aa: CASSLAMEAFGNTIYF
d_gene: NA
v_gene: TRBV5-6
j_gene: TRBJ1-3
abundance: NA

CDR3nt: TGTGCCAGCAGCAAAGGGGAGGCGGCAGGGGAGAAGGAGCAGTACTTC
CDR3aa: CASSKGEAAGEKEQYF
d_gene: NA
v_gene: TRBV21-1
j_gene: TRBJ2-7
abundance: NA

CDR3nt: TGTGCCAGCAGCGCCTCCAGGGGGACCTACAATGAGCAGTTCTTC
CDR3aa: CASSASRGTYNEQFF
d_gene: TRBD1
v_gene: TRBV7-7
j_gene: TRBJ2-1
abundance: many

CDR3nt: TGTGCCAGCAGTTACTCAGAGGACTCCGCCGGGGAGCTGTTTTTT
CDR3aa: CASSYSEDSAGELFF
d_gene: NA
v_gene: TRBV6-5
j_gene: TRBJ2-2
abundance: NA

CDR3nt: TGTGCCAGCAGCTTAGCAGGTAGCGGGGGGGCCTGGGTCTTC
CDR3aa: CASSLAGSGGAWVF
d_gene: TRBD2
v_gene: TRBV7-2
j_gene: TRBJ2-1
abundance: few

CDR3nt: TGCGCTAGCAGGAGGGGGGGCTCTGTTGATCAGCCCCAGCATTTT
CDR3aa: CASRRGGSVDQPQHF
d_gene: NA
v_gene: TRBV10-2
j_gene: TRBJ1-5
abundance: few

CDR3nt: TGTGCCAGCAGCTGGACAGCCAACGGGGAGCTGTTTTTT
CDR3aa: CASSWTANGELFF
d_gene: NA
v_gene: TRBV7-3
j_gene: TRBJ2-2
abundance: NA

CDR3nt: TGCAGCGCGGCCAGGGGAGAGGGCTATGGCTACACCTTC
CDR3aa: CSAARGEGYGYTF
d_gene: NA
v_gene: TRBV29-1
j_gene: TRBJ1-2
abundance: many

CDR3nt: TGTGCCAGCAGACCTAGGTCTTCGGTTGGTCAGACATTGTACTCTGGAAACACCATATATTTT
CDR3aa: CASRPRSSVGQTLYSGNTIYF
d_gene: NA
v_gene: TRBV6-1
j_gene: TRBJ1-3
abundance: few

CDR3nt: TGTGCCAGCAACCCCGAGGGGTACAGGTACAATGAGCAGTTCTTC
CDR3aa: CASNPEGYRYNEQFF
d_gene: NA
v_gene: TRBV6-1
j_gene: TRBJ2-1
abundance: NA

CDR3nt: TGTGCCAGCAGTGAATCCCGGGGGCGACTCACCGGGGAGCTGTTTTTT
CDR3aa: CASSESRGRLTGELFF
d_gene: NA
v_gene: TRBV6-1
j_gene: TRBJ2-2
abundance: few

CDR3nt: TGTGCCAGCAGCATGACCGGGACAGGGGGCCATGGCTACACCTTC
CDR3aa: CASSMTGTGGHGYTF
d_gene: TRBD1
v_gene: TRBV6-5
j_gene: TRBJ1-2
abundance: once

CDR3nt: TGTGCCGGGGGACAGGGGATGGACACCATATATTTT
CDR3aa: CAGGQGMDTIYF
d_gene: TRBD1
v_gene: TRBV7-9
j_gene: TRBJ1-3
abundance: NA